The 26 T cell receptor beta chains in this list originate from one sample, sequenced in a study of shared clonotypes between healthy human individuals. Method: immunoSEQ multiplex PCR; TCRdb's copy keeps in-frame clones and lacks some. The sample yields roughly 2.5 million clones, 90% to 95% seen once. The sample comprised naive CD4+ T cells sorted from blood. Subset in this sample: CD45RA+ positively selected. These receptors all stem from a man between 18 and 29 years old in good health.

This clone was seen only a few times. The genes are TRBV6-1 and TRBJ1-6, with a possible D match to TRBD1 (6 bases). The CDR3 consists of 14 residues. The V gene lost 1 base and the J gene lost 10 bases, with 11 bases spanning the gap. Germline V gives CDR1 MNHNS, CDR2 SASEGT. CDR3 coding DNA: TGTGCCAGCAGTGAAGACAGGGCTTGGTCACCCCTCCACTTT. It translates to CASSEDRAWSPLHF.

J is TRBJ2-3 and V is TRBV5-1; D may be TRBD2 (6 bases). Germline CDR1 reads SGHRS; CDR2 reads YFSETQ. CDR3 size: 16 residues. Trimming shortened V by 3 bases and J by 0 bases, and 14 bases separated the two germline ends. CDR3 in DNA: TGCGCCAGCAGCTGGGGCGTGGCGGGAAGCACAGATACGCAGTATTTT. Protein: CASSWGVAGSTDTQYF.

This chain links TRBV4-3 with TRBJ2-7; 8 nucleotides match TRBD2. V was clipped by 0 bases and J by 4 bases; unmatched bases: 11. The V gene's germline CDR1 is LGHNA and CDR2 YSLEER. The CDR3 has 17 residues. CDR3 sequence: CASSQDPSGSYLYEQYF. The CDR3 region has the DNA TGCGCCAGCAGCCAAGACCCAAGCGGGAGTTATCTTTACGAGCAGTACTTC.

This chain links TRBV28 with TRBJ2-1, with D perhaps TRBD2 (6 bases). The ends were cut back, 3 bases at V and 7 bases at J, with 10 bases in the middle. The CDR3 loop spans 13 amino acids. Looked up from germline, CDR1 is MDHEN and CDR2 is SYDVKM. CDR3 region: CASSLDGRNEQFF. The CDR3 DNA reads TGTGCCAGCAGTTTGGATGGGAGGAATGAGCAGTTCTTC.

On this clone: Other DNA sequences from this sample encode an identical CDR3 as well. The CDR3 loop reads CASSLAGDSGELFF. The CDR3 nucleotides are TGCGCCAGCAGCTTGGCCGGGGATTCCGGGGAGCTGTTTTTT. The chain employs TRBV5-1 and TRBJ2-2; possible D gene TRBD2, 5 bases. V was pared by 0 bases and J by 6 bases, with 9 bases between. Germline values: CDR1 SGHRS, CDR2 YFSETQ. This CDR3 has 14 residues.

This CDR3 is CASKRNAEAFF. The CDR3 coding sequence is TGCGCCAGCAAGAGGAATGCTGAAGCTTTCTTT. V gene TRBV10-2 combines with J gene TRBJ1-1; D not certain. The CDR3 runs to 11 residues. Germline assignment: CDR1 WSHSY and CDR2 SAAADI. V lost 7 bases and J lost 6, with 9 bases in between.

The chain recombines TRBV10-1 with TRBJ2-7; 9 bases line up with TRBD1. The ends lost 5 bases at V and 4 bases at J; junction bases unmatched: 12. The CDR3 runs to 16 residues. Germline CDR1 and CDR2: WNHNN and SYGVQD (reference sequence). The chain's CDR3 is CASSPAGRTGAYEQYF. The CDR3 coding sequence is TGCGCCAGCAGTCCCGCGGGGAGGACAGGGGCATACGAGCAGTACTTC.

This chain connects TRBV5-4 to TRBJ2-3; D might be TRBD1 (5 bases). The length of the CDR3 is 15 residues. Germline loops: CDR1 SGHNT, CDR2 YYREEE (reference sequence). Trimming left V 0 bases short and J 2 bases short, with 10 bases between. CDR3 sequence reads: CASSLGGGPTDTQYF. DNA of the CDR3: TGTGCCAGCAGCTTGGGGGGCGGACCCACAGATACGCAGTATTTT.

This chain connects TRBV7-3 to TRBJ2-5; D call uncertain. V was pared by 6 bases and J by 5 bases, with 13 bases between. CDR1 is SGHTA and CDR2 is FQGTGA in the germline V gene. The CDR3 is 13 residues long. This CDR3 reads CASSTPRMETQYF. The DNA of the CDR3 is TGTGCCAGCAGTACCCCCAGGATGGAGACCCAGTACTTC.

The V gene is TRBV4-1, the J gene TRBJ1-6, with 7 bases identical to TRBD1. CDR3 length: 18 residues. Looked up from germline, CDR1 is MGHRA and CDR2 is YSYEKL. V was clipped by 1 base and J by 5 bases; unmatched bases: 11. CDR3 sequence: CASSQGPLETGNNSPLHF. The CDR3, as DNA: TGCGCCAGCAGCCAAGGCCCCCTTGAGACAGGGAATAATTCACCCCTCCACTTT.

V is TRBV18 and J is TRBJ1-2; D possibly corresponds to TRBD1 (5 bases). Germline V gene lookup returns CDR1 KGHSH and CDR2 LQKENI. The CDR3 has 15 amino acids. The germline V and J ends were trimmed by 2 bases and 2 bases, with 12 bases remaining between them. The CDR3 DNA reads TGTGCCAGCTCACCAATCCCAGAGGGGAACTATGGCTACACCTTC. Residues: CASSPIPEGNYGYTF.

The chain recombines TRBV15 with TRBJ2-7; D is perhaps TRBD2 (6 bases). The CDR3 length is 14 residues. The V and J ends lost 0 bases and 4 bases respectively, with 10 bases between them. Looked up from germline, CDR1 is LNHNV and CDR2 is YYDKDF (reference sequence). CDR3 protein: CATSRDHGSYEQYF. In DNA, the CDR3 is TGTGCCACCAGCAGAGATCACGGGAGTTACGAGCAGTACTTC.

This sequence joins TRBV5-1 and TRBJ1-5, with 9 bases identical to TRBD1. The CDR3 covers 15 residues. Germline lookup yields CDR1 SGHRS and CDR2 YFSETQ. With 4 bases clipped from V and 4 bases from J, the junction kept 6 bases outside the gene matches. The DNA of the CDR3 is TGCGCCAGCAGCCTTTACAGGGGGCGAAATCAGCCCCAGCATTTT. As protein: CASSLYRGRNQPQHF.

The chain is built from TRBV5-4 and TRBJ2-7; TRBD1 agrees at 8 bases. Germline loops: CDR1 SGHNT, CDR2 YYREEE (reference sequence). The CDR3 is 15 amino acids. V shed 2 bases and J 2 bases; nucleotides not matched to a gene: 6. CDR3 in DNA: TGTGCCAGCAGCTTCCGGACAGGGAACCCCTACGAGCAGTACTTC. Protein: CASSFRTGNPYEQYF. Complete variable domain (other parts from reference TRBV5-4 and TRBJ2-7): ETGVTQSPTHLIKTRGQQVTLRCSSQSGHNTVSWYQQALGQGPQFIFQYYREEENGRGNFPPRFSGLQFPNYSSELNVNALELDDSALYLCASSFRTGNPYEQYFGPGTRLTVT.

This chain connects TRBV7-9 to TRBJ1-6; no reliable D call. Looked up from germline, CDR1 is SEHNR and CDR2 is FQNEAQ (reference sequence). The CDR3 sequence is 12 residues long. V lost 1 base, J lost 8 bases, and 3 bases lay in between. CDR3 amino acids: CASSLEHSPLHF. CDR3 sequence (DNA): TGTGCCAGCAGCTTAGAACATTCACCCCTCCACTTT.

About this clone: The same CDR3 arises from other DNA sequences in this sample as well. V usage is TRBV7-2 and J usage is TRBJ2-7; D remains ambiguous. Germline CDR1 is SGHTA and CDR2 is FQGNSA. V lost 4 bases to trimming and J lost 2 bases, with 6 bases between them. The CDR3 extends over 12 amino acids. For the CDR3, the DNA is TGTGCCAGCAGCTCCACGCCCTACGAGCAGTACTTC. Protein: CASSSTPYEQYF.

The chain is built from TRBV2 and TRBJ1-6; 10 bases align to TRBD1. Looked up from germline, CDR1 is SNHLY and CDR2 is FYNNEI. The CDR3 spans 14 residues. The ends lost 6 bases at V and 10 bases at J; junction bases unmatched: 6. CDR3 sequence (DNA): TGTGCCAGCAGAGCGACAGGGGGCGAATCACCCCTCCACTTT. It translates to CASRATGGESPLHF.

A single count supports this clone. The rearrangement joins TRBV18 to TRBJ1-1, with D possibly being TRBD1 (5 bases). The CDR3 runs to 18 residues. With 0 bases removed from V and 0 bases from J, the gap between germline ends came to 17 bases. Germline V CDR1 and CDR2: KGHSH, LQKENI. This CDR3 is CASSPPGGRVLMNTEAFF. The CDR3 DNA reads TGTGCCAGCTCACCACCCGGCGGCAGGGTACTTATGAACACTGAAGCTTTCTTT.

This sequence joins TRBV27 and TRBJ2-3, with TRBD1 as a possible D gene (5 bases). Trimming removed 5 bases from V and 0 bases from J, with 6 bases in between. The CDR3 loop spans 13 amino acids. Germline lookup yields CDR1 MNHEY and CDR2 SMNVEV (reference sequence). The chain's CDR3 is CASSHRSTDTQYF. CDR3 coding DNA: TGTGCCAGCAGTCACAGGAGCACAGATACGCAGTATTTT.

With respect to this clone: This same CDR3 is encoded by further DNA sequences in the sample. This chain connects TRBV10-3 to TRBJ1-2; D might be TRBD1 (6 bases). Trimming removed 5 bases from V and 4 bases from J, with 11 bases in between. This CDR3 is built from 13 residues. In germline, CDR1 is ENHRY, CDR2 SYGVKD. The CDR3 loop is CAISPDRTYGYTF. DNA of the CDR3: TGTGCCATCAGTCCTGACAGGACCTATGGCTACACCTTC.

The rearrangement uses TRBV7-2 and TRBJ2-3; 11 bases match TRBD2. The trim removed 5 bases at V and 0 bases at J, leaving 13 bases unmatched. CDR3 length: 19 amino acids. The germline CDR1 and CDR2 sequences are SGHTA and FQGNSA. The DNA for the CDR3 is TGTGCCAGCAGCCCCGAAGTGTCTAGCGGGGGGCTTAGCACAGATACGCAGTATTTT. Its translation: CASSPEVSSGGLSTDTQYF. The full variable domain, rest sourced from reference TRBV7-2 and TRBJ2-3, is GAGVSQSPSNKVTEKGKDVELRCDPISGHTALYWYRQSLGQGLEFLIYFQGNSAPDKSGLPSDRFSAERTGGSVSTLTIQRTQQEDSAVYLCASSPEVSSGGLSTDTQYFGPGTRLTVL.

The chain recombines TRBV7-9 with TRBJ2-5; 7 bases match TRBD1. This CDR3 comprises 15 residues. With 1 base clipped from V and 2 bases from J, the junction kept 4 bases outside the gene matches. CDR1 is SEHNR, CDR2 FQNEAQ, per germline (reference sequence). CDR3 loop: CASSLGAGGQETQYF. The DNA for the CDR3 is TGTGCCAGCAGCTTAGGGGCAGGGGGTCAAGAGACCCAGTACTTC. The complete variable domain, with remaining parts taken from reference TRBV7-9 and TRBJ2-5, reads DTGVSQNPRHKITKRGQNVTFRCDPISEHNRLYWYRQTLGQGPEFLTYFQNEAQLEKSRLLSDRFSAERPKGSFSTLEIQRTEQGDSAMYLCASSLGAGGQETQYFGPGTRLLVL.

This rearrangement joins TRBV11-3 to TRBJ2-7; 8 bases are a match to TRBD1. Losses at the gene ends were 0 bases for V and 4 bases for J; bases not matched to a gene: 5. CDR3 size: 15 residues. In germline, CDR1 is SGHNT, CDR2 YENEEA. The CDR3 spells CASSLEAGGSYEQYF. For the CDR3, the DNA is TGTGCCAGCAGCTTAGAGGCAGGGGGCAGTTACGAGCAGTACTTC.

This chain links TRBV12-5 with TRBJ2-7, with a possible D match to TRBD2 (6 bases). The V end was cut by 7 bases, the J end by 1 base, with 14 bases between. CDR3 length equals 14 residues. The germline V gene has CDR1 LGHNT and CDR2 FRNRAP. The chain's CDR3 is CASVLGRESYEQYF. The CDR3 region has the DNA TGTGCTAGTGTCCTCGGACGGGAGTCCTACGAGCAGTACTTC.

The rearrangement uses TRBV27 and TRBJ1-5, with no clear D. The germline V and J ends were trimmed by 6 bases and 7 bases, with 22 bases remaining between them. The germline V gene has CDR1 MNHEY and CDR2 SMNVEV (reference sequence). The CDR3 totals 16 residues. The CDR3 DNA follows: TGTGCCAGCAGGGTAGGAGGTGGGGAATTAAACCAGCCCCAGCATTTT. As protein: CASRVGGGELNQPQHF.

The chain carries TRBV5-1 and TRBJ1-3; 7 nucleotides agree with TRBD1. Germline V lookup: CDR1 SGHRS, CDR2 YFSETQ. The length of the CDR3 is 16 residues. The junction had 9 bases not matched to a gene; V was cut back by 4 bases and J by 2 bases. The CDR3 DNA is TGCGCCAGCAGCGCGACGACAGGGATCGCTGGAAACACCATATATTTT. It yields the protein CASSATTGIAGNTIYF.